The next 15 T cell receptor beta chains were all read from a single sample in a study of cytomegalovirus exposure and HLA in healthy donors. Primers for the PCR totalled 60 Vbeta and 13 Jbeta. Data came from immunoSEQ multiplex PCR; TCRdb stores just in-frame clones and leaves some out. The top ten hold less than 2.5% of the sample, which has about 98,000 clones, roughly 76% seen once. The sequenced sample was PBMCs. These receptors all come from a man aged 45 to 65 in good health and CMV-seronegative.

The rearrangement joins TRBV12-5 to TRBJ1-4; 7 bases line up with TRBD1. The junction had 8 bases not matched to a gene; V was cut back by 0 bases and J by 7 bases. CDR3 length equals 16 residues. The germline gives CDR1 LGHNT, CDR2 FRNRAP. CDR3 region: CASGLVPGTAGEKLFF. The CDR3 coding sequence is TGTGCTAGTGGTTTGGTACCAGGGACAGCCGGTGAAAAACTGTTTTTT.

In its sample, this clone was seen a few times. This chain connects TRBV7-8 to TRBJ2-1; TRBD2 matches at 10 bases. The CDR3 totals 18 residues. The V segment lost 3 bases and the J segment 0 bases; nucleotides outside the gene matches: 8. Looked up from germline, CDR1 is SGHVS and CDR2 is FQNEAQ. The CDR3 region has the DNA TGTGCCAGCAGCTTTGGTAGCGGGGGGCCGAGCTCCTACAATGAGCAGTTCTTC. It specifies CASSFGSGGPSSYNEQFF.

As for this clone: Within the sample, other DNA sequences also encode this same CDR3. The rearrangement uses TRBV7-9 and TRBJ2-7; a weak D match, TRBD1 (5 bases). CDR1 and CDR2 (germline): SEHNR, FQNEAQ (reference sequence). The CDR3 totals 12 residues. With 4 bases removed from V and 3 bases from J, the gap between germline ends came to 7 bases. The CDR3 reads CASSSQGYEQYF. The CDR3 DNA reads TGTGCCAGCAGCTCCCAGGGCTACGAGCAGTACTTC.

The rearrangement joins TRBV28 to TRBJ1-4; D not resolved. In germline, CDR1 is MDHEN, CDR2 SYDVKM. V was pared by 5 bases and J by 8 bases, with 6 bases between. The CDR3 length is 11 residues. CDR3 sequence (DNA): TGTGCCAGCAGTATGGAGGAAAAACTGTTTTTT. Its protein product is CASSMEEKLFF.

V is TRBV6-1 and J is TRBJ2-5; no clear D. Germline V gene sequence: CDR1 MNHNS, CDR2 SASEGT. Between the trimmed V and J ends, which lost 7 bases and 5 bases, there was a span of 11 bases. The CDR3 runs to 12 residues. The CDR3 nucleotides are TGTGCCAGCACCCGGTTCGGTGAGACCCAGTACTTC. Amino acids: CASTRFGETQYF.

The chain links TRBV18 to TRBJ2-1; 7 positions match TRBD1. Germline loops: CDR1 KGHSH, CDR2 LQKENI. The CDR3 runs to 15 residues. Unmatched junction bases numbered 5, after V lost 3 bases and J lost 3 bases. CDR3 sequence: CASSPSGQLYNEQFF. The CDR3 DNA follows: TGTGCCAGCTCACCCTCGGGACAGCTCTACAATGAGCAGTTCTTC. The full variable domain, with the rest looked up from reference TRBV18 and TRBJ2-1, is NAGVMQNPRHLVRRRGQEARLRCSPMKGHSHVYWYRQLPEEGLKFMVYLQKENIIDESGMPKERFSAEFPKEGPSILRIQQVVRGDSAAYFCASSPSGQLYNEQFFGPGTRLTVL.

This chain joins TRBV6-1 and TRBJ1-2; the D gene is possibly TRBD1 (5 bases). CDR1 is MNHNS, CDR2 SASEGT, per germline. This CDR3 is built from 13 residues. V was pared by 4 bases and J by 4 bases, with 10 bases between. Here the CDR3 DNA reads TGTGCCAGCAGTGGATGGCAGGGCTATGGCTACACCTTC. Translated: CASSGWQGYGYTF.

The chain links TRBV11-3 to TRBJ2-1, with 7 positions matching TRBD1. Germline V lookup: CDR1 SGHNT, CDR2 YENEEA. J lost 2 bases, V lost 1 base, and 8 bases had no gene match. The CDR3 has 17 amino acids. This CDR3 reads CASSLGKGGRTYNEQFF. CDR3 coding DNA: TGTGCCAGCAGCTTAGGTAAAGGGGGCCGAACCTACAATGAGCAGTTCTTC.

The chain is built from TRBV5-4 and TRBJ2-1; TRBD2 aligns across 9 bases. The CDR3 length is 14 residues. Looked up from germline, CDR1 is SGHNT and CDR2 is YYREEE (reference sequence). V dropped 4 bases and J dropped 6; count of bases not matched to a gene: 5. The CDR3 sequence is CASSPGLARNEQFF. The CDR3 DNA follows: TGTGCCAGCAGCCCCGGACTAGCGCGCAATGAGCAGTTCTTC.

The CDR3 DNA follows: TGTGCCAGTAGCTCACCGGGACAGGGGATCGGGGAGCTGTTTTTT. Protein product: CASSSPGQGIGELFF. J is TRBJ2-2 and V is TRBV19; TRBD1 matches at 10 bases. Germline CDR1 LNHDA, CDR2 SQIVND (reference sequence). The CDR3 extends over 15 amino acids. Trimming removed 6 bases from V and 7 bases from J; junction bases left unmatched: 8.

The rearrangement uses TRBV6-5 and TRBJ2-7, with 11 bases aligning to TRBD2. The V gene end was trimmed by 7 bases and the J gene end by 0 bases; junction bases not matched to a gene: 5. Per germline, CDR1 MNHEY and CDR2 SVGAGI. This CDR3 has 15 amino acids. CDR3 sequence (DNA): TGTGCCAGCACAGTGGGACTAGCGGTCTCCTACGAGCAGTACTTC. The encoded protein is CASTVGLAVSYEQYF.

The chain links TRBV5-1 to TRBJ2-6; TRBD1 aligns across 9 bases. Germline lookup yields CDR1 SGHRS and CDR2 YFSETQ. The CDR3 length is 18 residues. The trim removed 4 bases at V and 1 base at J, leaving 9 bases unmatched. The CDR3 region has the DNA TGCGCCAGCAGCCCCGGGACAGGGATTATATCTGGGGCCAACGTCCTGACTTTC. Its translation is CASSPGTGIISGANVLTF.

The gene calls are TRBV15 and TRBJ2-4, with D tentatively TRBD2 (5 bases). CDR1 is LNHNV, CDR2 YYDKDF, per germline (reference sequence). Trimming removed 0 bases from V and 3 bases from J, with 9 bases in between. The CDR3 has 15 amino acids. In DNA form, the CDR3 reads TGTGCCACCAGCAGAGAAAGTGGAGGCAAAAACATTCAGTACTTC. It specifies CATSRESGGKNIQYF.

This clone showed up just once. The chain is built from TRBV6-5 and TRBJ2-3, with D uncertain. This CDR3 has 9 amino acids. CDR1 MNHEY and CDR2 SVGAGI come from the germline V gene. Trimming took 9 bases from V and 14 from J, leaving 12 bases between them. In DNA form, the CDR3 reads TGTGCCAGTAGCCTTTGGTCGTATTTT. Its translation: CASSLWSYF.

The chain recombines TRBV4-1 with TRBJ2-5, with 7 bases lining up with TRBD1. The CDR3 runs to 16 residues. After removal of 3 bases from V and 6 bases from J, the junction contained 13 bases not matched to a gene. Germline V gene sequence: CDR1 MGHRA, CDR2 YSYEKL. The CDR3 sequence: CASSQERTGALKTQYF. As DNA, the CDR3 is TGCGCCAGCAGCCAGGAACGAACAGGGGCTTTGAAGACCCAGTACTTC.